This is a list of T cell receptor beta chains from one sample in a study of breast tumors, draining lymph nodes, adjacent tissues. TCRdb used MiXCR to reprocess the multiplex PCR reads, holding one entry per CDR3 protein. The sample lists over 60,000 distinct CDR3 sequences; 45% to 65% were seen once. The specimen was breast tumor tissue. These receptors originate from a female donor with breast cancer. Some clones in this sample may be carry-over from other donors' samples. The CDR3 runs from the conserved cysteine through the conserved F or W. Fields, in order: J gene, clone size, V gene, CDR3 length, D gene, CDR3 DNA, CDR3 protein. The D gene is left open where the match is weak. The size of a clone is reported for some rows only, either as once, few or many, or as a class for expanded clones.

j_call: TRBJ1-6
clone_size: many
v_call: TRBV20-1
cdr3_length: 15
d_call: .
cdr3_nt: TGCAGTGCTAGAGATGAGCGGTCCTATAATTCACCCCTCCACTTT
cdr3_aa: CSARDERSYNSPLHF

j_call: TRBJ1-4
clone_size: few
v_call: TRBV25-1
cdr3_length: 11
d_call: .
cdr3_nt: TGTGCCAGCAGTGCGGATGGAAAACTGTTTTTT
cdr3_aa: CASSADGKLFF

j_call: TRBJ2-2
clone_size: large
v_call: TRBV5-1
cdr3_length: 14
d_call: .
cdr3_nt: TGCGCCAGCAGCGCGACGGGGAACACCGGGGAGCTGTTTTTT
cdr3_aa: CASSATGNTGELFF

j_call: TRBJ2-3
clone_size: many
v_call: TRBV5-5
cdr3_length: 16
d_call: .
cdr3_nt: TGTGCCAGCAGCCCCACCGGGACAACTAGCACAGATACGCAGTATTTT
cdr3_aa: CASSPTGTTSTDTQYF

j_call: TRBJ2-7
clone_size: .
v_call: TRBV25-1
cdr3_length: 14
d_call: .
cdr3_nt: TGTGCCAGCAGTGATGGGGGCTCCACCTACGAGCAGTACTTC
cdr3_aa: CASSDGGSTYEQYF

j_call: TRBJ1-1
clone_size: .
v_call: TRBV6-2/TRBV6-3
cdr3_length: 16
d_call: .
cdr3_nt: TGTGCCAGCAGTTACGCCCACGGAGACAAGAACACTGAAGCTTTCTTT
cdr3_aa: CASSYAHGDKNTEAFF

j_call: TRBJ1-2
clone_size: many
v_call: TRBV4-3
cdr3_length: 13
d_call: .
cdr3_nt: TGCGCCAGCAGCCCAGGGACGGCCTATGGCTACACCTTC
cdr3_aa: CASSPGTAYGYTF

j_call: TRBJ2-1
clone_size: .
v_call: TRBV25-1
cdr3_length: 15
d_call: TRBD2
cdr3_nt: TGTGCCAGCAGTGATATGGCTAGCGGGAACAATGAGCAGTTCTTC
cdr3_aa: CASSDMASGNNEQFF

j_call: TRBJ2-1
clone_size: .
v_call: TRBV7-9
cdr3_length: 17
d_call: TRBD2
cdr3_nt: TGTGCCAGCAGTGCGGGGCTAGCGGGAGCCACCGACAATGAGCAGTTCTTC
cdr3_aa: CASSAGLAGATDNEQFF

j_call: TRBJ2-7
clone_size: once
v_call: TRBV10-2
cdr3_length: 13
d_call: .
cdr3_nt: TGCGCCAGCAGTGAGGCGGGGACGGTGGCGTGGTACTTC
cdr3_aa: CASSEAGTVAWYF

j_call: TRBJ1-5
clone_size: .
v_call: TRBV4-2
cdr3_length: 14
d_call: .
cdr3_nt: TGTGCCAGCAGCCGAGCGGTAAGCAATCAGCCCCAGCATTTT
cdr3_aa: CASSRAVSNQPQHF

j_call: TRBJ2-3
clone_size: .
v_call: TRBV29-1
cdr3_length: 12
d_call: .
cdr3_nt: TGCAGCGTTGCACAGGGAACAGATACGCAGTATTTT
cdr3_aa: CSVAQGTDTQYF

j_call: TRBJ2-5
clone_size: .
v_call: TRBV29-1
cdr3_length: 13
d_call: .
cdr3_nt: TGCAGCGTTGATAGTCTAGGGGTAGAGACCCAGTACTTC
cdr3_aa: CSVDSLGVETQYF

j_call: TRBJ1-2
clone_size: many
v_call: TRBV29-1
cdr3_length: 14
d_call: TRBD1
cdr3_nt: TGCAGCGTTGAAGGACAGGGCCTGACCCATGGCTACACCTTC
cdr3_aa: CSVEGQGLTHGYTF

j_call: TRBJ1-5
clone_size: once
v_call: TRBV24-1
cdr3_length: 13
d_call: .
cdr3_nt: TGTGCCACCAGGCAGGGTCCCTCTCCTACCCAGCATTTT
cdr3_aa: CATRQGPSPTQHF

j_call: TRBJ2-1
clone_size: once
v_call: TRBV12-1
cdr3_length: 14
d_call: .
cdr3_nt: TGTGCCAGCAGTCACCCCGTGGGGTATAATGAGCAGTTCTTC
cdr3_aa: CASSHPVGYNEQFF

j_call: TRBJ2-1
clone_size: .
v_call: TRBV19
cdr3_length: 16
d_call: TRBD2
cdr3_nt: TGTGCCAGTAGTATGCTAGCGGGAGCATCCAACAATGAGCAGTTCTTC
cdr3_aa: CASSMLAGASNNEQFF

j_call: TRBJ2-7
clone_size: .
v_call: TRBV6-1
cdr3_length: 12
d_call: TRBD2
cdr3_nt: TGTGCCAGCAGTCCCGCGGGGGGAGAGCAGTACTTC
cdr3_aa: CASSPAGGEQYF

j_call: TRBJ1-2
clone_size: .
v_call: TRBV12-3/TRBV12-4
cdr3_length: 13
d_call: .
cdr3_nt: TGTGCCAGCAGCCTAGGGCAGGCCTATGGCTACACCTTC
cdr3_aa: CASSLGQAYGYTF

j_call: TRBJ1-5
clone_size: .
v_call: TRBV2
cdr3_length: 20
d_call: TRBD1
cdr3_nt: TGTGCCAGCATTTCTCCTAATACGAGCAGTACTTCAGGGGGCGATCAGCCCCAGCATTTT
cdr3_aa: CASISPNTSSTSGGDQPQHF

j_call: TRBJ2-1
clone_size: .
v_call: TRBV5-1
cdr3_length: 15
d_call: TRBD1
cdr3_nt: TGCGCCAGCAGCTTGACGGGACAGGGGAACAATGAGCAGTTCTTC
cdr3_aa: CASSLTGQGNNEQFF

j_call: TRBJ2-5
clone_size: .
v_call: TRBV2
cdr3_length: 14
d_call: .
cdr3_nt: TGTGCCAGCAGAACTGGGACAGCGGGAGAGACCCAGTACTTC
cdr3_aa: CASRTGTAGETQYF

j_call: TRBJ1-5
clone_size: .
v_call: TRBV29-1
cdr3_length: 17
d_call: .
cdr3_nt: TGCAGCGCTATAGTTCCTCGGGGGGGCATGGGCAATCAGCCCCAGCATTTT
cdr3_aa: CSAIVPRGGMGNQPQHF

j_call: TRBJ1-6
clone_size: .
v_call: TRBV2
cdr3_length: 16
d_call: .
cdr3_nt: TGTGCCAGCAGCCTTACAGGGATATATAATAATTCACCCCTCCACTTT
cdr3_aa: CASSLTGIYNNSPLHF

j_call: TRBJ2-1
clone_size: .
v_call: TRBV15
cdr3_length: 14
d_call: .
cdr3_nt: TGTGCCACGGATCTGGGACTGCCCACCCCTGAGCAGTTCTTC
cdr3_aa: CATDLGLPTPEQFF